This is a list of T cell receptor beta chains from one sample in a study of identical twins. TCRdb re-called the 5' RACE reads through MiXCR, storing one row per CDR3 protein. Among 420,000 or so distinct CDR3 sequences listed, less than 20% were seen once. Sequenced sample: naive T cells sorted from blood. These TCRs come from a man aged 50-60 years in good health. CDR3s include the opening cysteine and the closing phenylalanine or tryptophan. Each record gives: J gene, V gene, clone size, D gene, CDR3 DNA, CDR3 protein. A D gene is named only where the DNA matches it firmly. Expanded clones get a size class; other rows say once, few or many, or leave the size out.

TRBJ1-1 TRBV6-1 few TRBD1 TGTGCCAGCAGTAGGACAGGGGGGTTGGACACTGAAGCTTTCTTT CASSRTGGLDTEAFF
TRBJ2-3 TRBV20-1 few . TGCAGTGCTAGTTCCACGCGGCGCGATACGCAGTATTTT CSASSTRRDTQYF
TRBJ2-3 TRBV12-3/TRBV12-4 . . TGTGCCAGCAGTCCCCTCTCTCGGGGGGATACGCAGTATTTT CASSPLSRGDTQYF
TRBJ2-7 TRBV28 many TRBD1 TGTGCCAGCAGTTCCCTGACAGGGGAAGAGTACTTC CASSSLTGEEYF
TRBJ1-5 TRBV29-1 . . TGCAGCGTTGAGCTCGGGGCGACGGGTCAGCCCCAGCATTTT CSVELGATGQPQHF
TRBJ1-5 TRBV20-1 . . TGCAGTGCTAGAAAGGAAAACAATCAGCCCCAGCATTTT CSARKENNQPQHF
TRBJ2-4 TRBV12-3/TRBV12-4 many TRBD2 TGTGCCAGCAGTTTCGGGCTAGCGGGAGCCAAAAACATTCAGTACTTC CASSFGLAGAKNIQYF
TRBJ1-2 TRBV5-1 . . TGCGCCAGCAGATACGATGGAGGGGTTGGCTACACCTTC CASRYDGGVGYTF
TRBJ2-7 TRBV20-1 many . TGCAGTGCTAGAGATTTCGCGGGGGCCGTCTACGAGCAGTACTTC CSARDFAGAVYEQYF
TRBJ1-1 TRBV6-2/TRBV6-3 few . TGTGCCAGCAGCTACGGGAGGTTCACTGAAGCTTTCTTT CASSYGRFTEAFF
TRBJ2-5 TRBV14 many TRBD2 TGTGCCAGCAGCCATAGACCCCCGGGGGGACGACAAGAGACCCAGTACTTC CASSHRPPGGRQETQYF
TRBJ2-7 TRBV4-3 . TRBD2 TGCGCCAGCAGCCAAGATTCCGGCTTCGCGGGGGTCGAGCAGTACTTC CASSQDSGFAGVEQYF
TRBJ2-3 TRBV29-1 few . TGCAGCGCGCGGGACGACACAGATACGCAGTATTTT CSARDDTDTQYF
TRBJ2-1 TRBV6-2/TRBV6-3 few TRBD2 TGTGCCAGCACGGGAGGGACTAGCGGGTACAATGAGCAGTTCTTC CASTGGTSGYNEQFF
TRBJ2-1 TRBV28 few TRBD2 TGTGCCAGCAGTTCCCCTCTAGCGGGCCAGGGCAATGAGCAGTTCTTC CASSSPLAGQGNEQFF
TRBJ1-5 TRBV6-2/TRBV6-3 . . TGTGCCAGCACCCAGTTGGGGGATCAGCCCCAGCATTTT CASTQLGDQPQHF
TRBJ1-1 TRBV15 many . TGTGCCACCAGCAGAGGGGTAGTGAACACTGAAGCTTTCTTT CATSRGVVNTEAFF